Listed below are T cell receptor beta chains from one sample, sequenced in a study of blood T cells in healthy people across ages. TCRdb ran MiXCR on the 5' RACE reads and lists one entry per CDR3 protein. Of just under 550,000 distinct CDR3 sequences listed, less than 25% are singletons. These same data were also listed under a study on T cells of mothers and their children.

Sequencing used blood. The receptor source for this set is a boy younger than 18 in good health. Each CDR3 is given with its conserved first and last residue. The D gene is left open where the match is weak. Only part of the rows carry a size: once, few, many, or a class if the clone is expanded.

clone_size j_call d_call v_call cdr3_aa cdr3_nt
NA TRBJ2-2 NA TRBV27 CASGGFANTGELFF TGTGCCAGCGGGGGTTTCGCGAACACCGGGGAGCTGTTTTTT
few TRBJ2-1 NA TRBV4-3 CASSQGSYLLDNEQFF TGCGCCAGCAGCCAGGGATCCTACTTGTTGGACAATGAGCAGTTCTTC
NA TRBJ2-1 NA TRBV9 CASSVGFRGVPSYNEQFF TGTGCCAGCAGCGTAGGCTTCAGAGGGGTTCCCTCCTACAATGAGCAGTTCTTC
few TRBJ1-1 NA TRBV12-3/TRBV12-4 CASSLAGGAEEAFF TGTGCCAGCAGTTTAGCGGGGGGTGCTGAGGAAGCTTTCTTT
NA TRBJ1-2 NA TRBV5-1 CASSLVTGTYGYTF TGCGCCAGCAGCTTGGTTACGGGGACCTATGGCTACACCTTC
few TRBJ2-5 NA TRBV3-1 CASSQVGDRETQYF TGTGCCAGCAGCCAAGTCGGGGATCGAGAGACCCAGTACTTC
NA TRBJ2-7 TRBD1 TRBV20-1 CSAATGAQYF TGCAGTGCGGCGACAGGGGCTCAGTACTTC
NA TRBJ2-7 NA TRBV20-1 CSARDTGELTYEQYF TGCAGTGCTAGAGATACGGGGGAGTTAACCTACGAGCAGTACTTC
NA TRBJ2-1 TRBD2 TRBV6-4 CASSDSSGGAIPNEQFF TGTGCCAGCAGTGACTCTAGCGGGGGGGCCATTCCCAATGAGCAGTTCTTC
NA TRBJ2-5 NA TRBV11-2 CASKAFGNQETQYF TGTGCCAGCAAGGCCTTTGGAAACCAAGAGACCCAGTACTTC
NA TRBJ1-1 TRBD1 TRBV6-5 CASSYSRTGNTEAFF TGTGCCAGCAGTTACTCCCGGACAGGAAACACTGAAGCTTTCTTT
NA TRBJ1-2 NA TRBV20-1 CSARAHGGNNYGYTF TGCAGTGCTAGAGCCCATGGCGGGAACAACTATGGCTACACCTTC
NA TRBJ2-7 NA TRBV28 CASSLRLRGKCEQYF TGTGCCAGCAGTTTACGACTCCGGGGGAAATGCGAGCAGTACTTC
NA TRBJ2-7 NA TRBV7-9 CASSPRAKGGNSISYEQYF TGTGCCAGCAGCCCGAGGGCCAAGGGCGGGAACAGTATCTCCTACGAGCAGTACTTC
NA TRBJ2-7 NA TRBV12-3/TRBV12-4 CASSLREQDRHSYEQYF TGTGCCAGCAGTTTAAGGGAACAGGACCGACACTCCTACGAGCAGTACTTC
NA TRBJ1-6 NA TRBV9 CASSVVEGMGSPLHF TGTGCCAGCAGCGTAGTGGAGGGGATGGGTTCACCCCTCCACTTT
few TRBJ2-7 NA TRBV6-2/TRBV6-3 CASSYFLRADEQYF TGTGCCAGCAGTTACTTCCTTCGGGCGGATGAGCAGTACTTC
NA TRBJ2-2 NA TRBV9 CASSSVGDPNTGELFF TGTGCCAGCAGCTCCGTGGGCGACCCTAACACCGGGGAGCTGTTTTTT
few TRBJ2-7 NA TRBV7-2 CASSPRVRYEQYF TGTGCCAGCAGCCCGAGGGTCCGGTACGAGCAGTACTTC
NA TRBJ2-3 TRBD2 TRBV6-5 CASKLAGGTDTQYF TGTGCCAGCAAACTAGCGGGGGGCACAGATACGCAGTATTTT
NA TRBJ2-5 NA TRBV7-9 CASSSISGTTKETQYF TGTGCCAGCAGCTCCATATCCGGGACAACCAAAGAGACCCAGTACTTC
few TRBJ2-7 NA TRBV15 CATSRDRNRANDQYF TGTGCCACCAGCAGAGATAGGAACAGGGCAAACGATCAGTACTTC
NA TRBJ1-2 NA TRBV12-3/TRBV12-4 CASSPPPGRGYTF TGTGCCAGCAGTCCTCCGCCGGGGAGGGGCTACACCTTC
NA TRBJ2-1 TRBD2 TRBV7-2 CASSPGGPVYEQFF TGTGCCAGCAGCCCGGGAGGGCCTGTATATGAGCAGTTCTTC
NA TRBJ2-1 TRBD2 TRBV3-1 CASSQGGGDEQFF TGTGCCAGCAGCCAGGGGGGGGGTGATGAGCAGTTCTTC
NA TRBJ2-3 TRBD2 TRBV5-6 CASSLVSLAGGPSTDTQYF TGTGCCAGCAGCTTGGTCTCACTAGCGGGAGGACCAAGCACAGATACGCAGTATTTT
few TRBJ2-3 NA TRBV20-1 CSAAPPEAQYF TGCAGTGCTGCCCCTCCGGAGGCACAGTATTTT
few TRBJ1-1 NA TRBV28 CASDRQSIPFEAFF TGTGCCAGTGATAGACAGTCCATCCCATTTGAAGCTTTCTTT
NA TRBJ2-7 TRBD1 TRBV27 CACSLDRGGTYEQYF TGTGCCTGCAGTTTAGACAGGGGGGGGACCTACGAGCAGTACTTC
NA TRBJ2-7 TRBD1 TRBV29-1 CSAHRGIDEQYF TGCAGCGCCCACAGGGGAATCGACGAGCAGTACTTC
NA TRBJ2-5 TRBD2 TRBV14 CASSQERGSEETQYF TGTGCCAGCAGCCAAGAGCGGGGGTCGGAAGAGACCCAGTACTTC
few TRBJ1-5 NA TRBV27 CASTLNQPQHF TGTGCCAGCACGCTTAATCAGCCCCAGCATTTT
many TRBJ2-5 TRBD2 TRBV15 CATRSGLAGDQETQYF TGTGCCACCAGATCTGGACTAGCGGGGGATCAAGAGACCCAGTACTTC
few TRBJ2-1 NA TRBV19 CASSVQQGSNEQFF TGTGCCAGTAGTGTGCAACAGGGTTCCAATGAGCAGTTCTTC
NA TRBJ2-1 TRBD2 TRBV7-2 CASSLRRLAEQFF TGTGCCAGCAGCTTAAGGCGACTAGCGGAGCAGTTCTTC
NA TRBJ2-5 NA TRBV9 CASSPRGNPTQETQYF TGTGCCAGCAGCCCCCGTGGCAACCCCACCCAAGAGACCCAGTACTTC
many TRBJ1-1 TRBD1 TRBV20-1 CSARRPGGNVKGEAFF TGCAGTGCTAGAAGGCCAGGGGGGAACGTCAAGGGTGAAGCTTTCTTT
NA TRBJ2-1 TRBD2 TRBV9 CASSVRLAGTNEQFF TGTGCCAGCAGCGTAAGACTAGCGGGAACCAACGAGCAGTTCTTC
NA TRBJ1-2 NA TRBV19 CASSQGAGGYTF TGTGCCAGTAGTCAAGGAGCGGGTGGCTACACCTTC
NA TRBJ2-2 TRBD1 TRBV3-1 CASSNRGYRTGELFF TGTGCCAGCAGCAACAGGGGTTATAGGACCGGGGAGCTGTTTTTT
NA TRBJ2-7 TRBD1 TRBV27 CASSFRDRVYEQYF TGTGCCAGCAGTTTCCGGGACAGGGTATACGAGCAGTACTTC
NA TRBJ1-4 TRBD1 TRBV4-3 CASSQQTGGAGEKLFF TGCGCCAGCAGCCAACAGACAGGGGGTGCTGGTGAAAAACTGTTTTTT
few TRBJ2-5 TRBD1 TRBV24-1 CATSDRQGEETQYF TGTGCCACCAGTGACCGACAGGGGGAAGAGACCCAGTACTTC
many TRBJ1-2 NA TRBV20-1 CSATDQAQGYTF TGCAGTGCTACGGATCAGGCACAAGGCTACACCTTC
NA TRBJ1-1 NA TRBV28 CASKSLGASNTEAFF TGTGCCAGCAAGAGCCTCGGGGCCTCGAACACTGAAGCTTTCTTT
few TRBJ2-4 NA TRBV7-2 CASSSPLLAKNIQYF TGTGCCAGCAGCTCCCCCCTTTTAGCCAAAAACATTCAGTACTTC